The 19 T cell receptor beta chains reported below all come from one sample, sequenced in a study of CD8 T cells in Susac syndrome. RNA in amounts of roughly 0.5 to 1 ug was reverse transcribed with random hexamers. TCRdb used MiXCR to reprocess the immunoSEQ multiplex PCR reads, holding one entry per CDR3 protein. The repertoire includes about 190,000 distinct CDR3 sequences, just under 95% of them detected once, and approximately 0.16% sits in the top ten. The sample was CD8+ T cells from PBMCs. The source of these receptors is a human donor with Susac syndrome.

The chain uses TRBV30 and TRBJ2-7, with a tentative D call TRBD1 (6 bases). The germline V and J ends were trimmed by 4 bases and 5 bases, with 18 bases remaining between them. The germline CDR1 and CDR2 sequences are GTSNPN and SVGIG (reference sequence). The length of the CDR3 is 14 residues. The CDR3 loop reads CAWNILPGDHEQYF. DNA for the CDR3: TGTGCCTGGAACATTCTCCCAGGGGACCACGAGCAGTACTTC.

This clonotype was seen a single time. This chain joins TRBV9 and TRBJ2-5, with D perhaps matching TRBD2 (5 bases). Germline CDR1 is SGDLS and CDR2 is YYNGEE. Trimming removed 0 bases at V and 2 bases at J, with 11 bases between. This CDR3 has 15 residues. CDR3 nucleotide sequence: TGTGCCAGCAGCGTAGGAGGGAGTCTTCAAGAGACCCAGTACTTC. It translates to CASSVGGSLQETQYF.

This chain joins TRBV10-3 and TRBJ2-1; the match to TRBD1 covers 7 bases. The CDR3 spans 15 residues. V was clipped by 5 bases and J by 1 base; unmatched bases: 5. Looked up from germline, CDR1 is ENHRY and CDR2 is SYGVKD. The CDR3 sequence is CAISPDRASYNEQFF. Here the CDR3 DNA reads TGTGCCATCAGTCCAGACAGGGCTTCCTACAATGAGCAGTTCTTC.

This clonotype was observed a few times. V usage is TRBV19 and J usage is TRBJ2-1, with TRBD2 identical over 11 bases. V lost 10 bases to trimming and J lost 4 bases; unmatched junction nucleotides: 9. Germline-derived CDR1 and CDR2 are LNHDA and SQIVND (reference sequence). This CDR3 region has 15 residues. The CDR3 region is CATRLGTSGYNEQFF. CDR3 nucleotide sequence: TGTGCCACCAGGTTAGGGACTAGCGGTTACAATGAGCAGTTCTTC.

The chain uses TRBV19 and TRBJ2-5, with TRBD2 identical over 8 bases. The CDR3 contains 13 residues. The germline CDR1 and CDR2 sequences are LNHDA and SQIVND (reference sequence). The trim removed 3 bases at V and 7 bases at J, leaving 4 bases unmatched. CDR3 in amino acids: CASSMGLAGTQYF. The DNA of the CDR3 is TGTGCCAGTAGTATGGGGCTAGCGGGGACCCAGTACTTC. Using reference TRBV19 and TRBJ2-5 for the parts outside the CDR3, the full variable domain is DGGITQSPKYLFRKEGQNVTLSCEQNLNHDAMYWYRQDPGQGLRLIYYSQIVNDFQKGDIAEGYSVSREKKESFPLTVTSAQKNPTAFYLCASSMGLAGTQYFGPGTRLLVL.

This rearrangement joins TRBV19 to TRBJ1-1; a possible D gene is TRBD1 (5 bases). The V end was cut by 3 bases, the J end by 5 bases, with 10 bases between. Germline V lookup: CDR1 LNHDA, CDR2 SQIVND (reference sequence). The CDR3 extends over 13 amino acids. Here the CDR3 reads CASSMYGTTEAFF. The CDR3 coding sequence is TGTGCCAGTAGTATGTATGGGACTACTGAAGCTTTCTTT.

V and J are TRBV14 and TRBJ2-7; 10 bases map to TRBD1. Unmatched junction bases numbered 6, after V lost 4 bases and J lost 6 bases. The length of the CDR3 is 14 residues. Per the germline V gene, CDR1 is SGHDN and CDR2 is FVKESK. Here the CDR3 reads CASSPGTGAFEQYF. For the CDR3, the DNA is TGTGCCAGCAGCCCCGGGACAGGGGCTTTCGAGCAGTACTTC.

This sequence joins TRBV27 and TRBJ1-2; D is possibly TRBD1 (6 bases). Germline V gene sequence: CDR1 MNHEY, CDR2 SMNVEV (reference sequence). V lost 5 bases to trimming and J lost 4 bases, with 11 bases between them. The length of the CDR3 is 13 residues. CDR3 region: CASSPGAGYGYTF. CDR3 nucleotides: TGTGCCAGCAGTCCAGGGGCGGGCTATGGCTACACCTTC.

V gene TRBV12-3 or TRBV12-4 combines with J gene TRBJ1-3; the D is unclear. The CDR3 covers 19 residues. The V end lost 5 bases, the J end lost 1 base, and 24 bases lay between the germline ends. The CDR3: CASSPPLRAALGSGNTIYF. The CDR3 DNA follows: TGTGCCAGCAGTCCCCCGTTGAGGGCCGCATTGGGATCTGGAAACACCATATATTTT.

CDR3 nucleotide sequence: TGCAGCGTTGAAGGAGGACAGGGAGTAATCACTGAAGCTTTCTTT. Protein sequence: CSVEGGQGVITEAFF. This chain links TRBV29-1 with TRBJ1-1, with 8 nucleotides matching TRBD1. V lost 1 base and J lost 4; bases outside the gene matches: 8. Germline V lookup: CDR1 SQVTM, CDR2 ANQGSEA. The length of the CDR3 is 15 residues. The full variable domain, rest sourced from reference TRBV29-1 and TRBJ1-1, is SAVISQKPSRDICQRGTSLTIQCQVDSQVTMMFWYRQQPGQSLTLIATANQGSEATYESGFVIDKFPISRPNLTFSTLTVSNMSPEDSSIYLCSVEGGQGVITEAFFGQGTRLTVV.

The chain recombines TRBV6-5 with TRBJ2-3; 9 nucleotides align to TRBD2. With V trimmed by 6 bases and J by 0 bases, 4 bases remained unmatched. Germline V gene sequence: CDR1 MNHEY, CDR2 SVGAGI. The CDR3 has 15 residues. The CDR3 DNA is TGTGCCAGCAGATCAACTAGCGGGAGCACAGATACGCAGTATTTT. It translates to CASRSTSGSTDTQYF.

The genes are TRBV14 and TRBJ2-1; perhaps TRBD1 as D (7 bases). The CDR3 loop spans 16 amino acids. The V gene lost 1 base and the J gene lost 4 bases, with 14 bases spanning the gap. The germline gives CDR1 SGHDN, CDR2 FVKESK. The CDR3: CASSQVVAGQYNEQFF. Here the CDR3 DNA reads TGTGCCAGCAGCCAAGTAGTGGCGGGACAGTACAATGAGCAGTTCTTC.

This sequence joins TRBV6-1 and TRBJ2-1; either TRBD1 or TRBD2 may fit D (7 bases each). The germline CDR1 and CDR2 sequences are MNHNS and SASEGT. Deletions cut 6 bases from V and 6 bases from J, with 21 bases between. The CDR3 totals 16 residues. The CDR3 loop is CASSDIGEGAANEQFF. CDR3 nucleotide sequence: TGTGCCAGCAGCGATATTGGGGAGGGGGCGGCCAATGAGCAGTTCTTC.

This sequence joins TRBV2 and TRBJ2-2; D gene unclear. V was pared by 5 bases and J by 9 bases, with 7 bases between. Germline V gives CDR1 SNHLY, CDR2 FYNNEI. The CDR3 covers 11 residues. CDR3 sequence (DNA): TGTGCCAGCAGTTGGAACCGGGAGCTGTTTTTT. Its translation is CASSWNRELFF.

The genes are TRBV5-1 and TRBJ2-5; D gene uncertain. V was clipped by 3 bases and J by 5 bases, with 14 bases between them. The CDR3 loop spans 14 amino acids. Germline CDR1 is SGHRS and CDR2 is YFSETQ. The CDR3 DNA follows: TGCGCCAGCAGCTCGGACCGCCCGCAGGAGACCCAGTACTTC. Its translation: CASSSDRPQETQYF.

The CDR3 sequence is CASSIGQGADTIYF. The CDR3 DNA follows: TGTGCCAGCAGCATAGGACAGGGGGCAGACACCATATATTTT. The chain uses TRBV5-6 and TRBJ1-3; the match to TRBD1 covers 11 bases. CDR1 is SGHDT and CDR2 is YYEEEE in the germline V gene. Germline trimming cut 4 bases from V and 8 bases from J; bases unmatched to any gene: 5. This CDR3 contains 14 residues.

The CDR3 sequence is CASGRYSEQYF. The CDR3 DNA reads as TGTGCCAGCGGGCGCTATTCCGAGCAGTACTTC. The chain joins TRBV3-1 to TRBJ2-7; D is unclear. Germline lookup yields CDR1 LGHDT and CDR2 YNNKEL (reference sequence). This CDR3 has 11 amino acids. Trimming took 8 bases from V and 6 from J, leaving 11 bases between them.

The rearrangement joins TRBV20-1 to TRBJ1-2; unclear D gene. In germline, CDR1 is DFQATT, CDR2 SNEGSKA (reference sequence). V was shortened by 4 bases and J by 2 bases, with 8 bases between the two germline ends. The CDR3 runs 12 residues. CDR3 sequence reads: CSAKPGNYGYTF. The CDR3 DNA is TGCAGTGCTAAGCCAGGCAACTATGGCTACACCTTC.

On this clonotype itself: One end of the junction is discordant with germline, which a read error may explain. This chain connects TRBV6-1 to TRBJ2-2; 10 bases line up with TRBD2. The CDR3 consists of 17 residues. The germline CDR1 and CDR2 sequences are MNHNS and SASEGT. CDR3 in amino acids: CSSSTGGASGGYRELFF. The CDR3, as DNA: TGTTCCAGCAGTACCGGAGGAGCTAGCGGGGGTTACCGGGAGCTGTTTTTT.